The clone carrying this T cell receptor (beta chain) was seen once. Its target is unknown. Stated treatment: roughly nine-day PBMC culture with coronavirus spike peptide pools or control peptides (ViraFEST assay). The sample belongs to a study of vaccination and CD4 T cells after COVID-19. The Oncomine TCR Beta short-read assay was what sequenced the DNA obtained from cultured CD4+ T cells. TCRdb redid the calling of the PCR reads with MiXCR, one entry per CDR3 protein. The sample holds roughly 12,000 distinct CDR3 sequences, about 56% seen once. General study results and limits: Convalescent patients had a median around 90% of reactive clones appearing only post-vaccination.

Trimming stripped 1 base from V and 1 base from J, with 6 bases between. This CDR3 spans 14 amino acids. Germline V gives CDR1 SGHVS, CDR2 FNYEAQ. The sequencing sample was made of CD4+ T cells from blood, cultured in vitro. The chain recombines TRBV7-6 with TRBJ2-3; no clear D. The TCR originated in a human donor who had recovered from COVID-19. The CDR3 DNA reads as TGTGCCAGCAGCTTAGAGGCAGGCACAGATACGCAGTATTTT. The encoded protein is CASSLEAGTDTQYF.